These T cell receptor beta chains were read from a single sample in a study of cytomegalovirus exposure and HLA in healthy donors. Method: immunoSEQ multiplex PCR; TCRdb's copy keeps in-frame clones and lacks some. The repertoire consists of about 160,000 clones, with approximately 89% occurring once and the leading ten covering 4.2%. Material: PBMCs. The source of these receptors is a man between 18 and 35 years old in good health and CMV-seropositive. The CDR3 runs from the conserved cysteine through the conserved F or W. A D gene is named only where the DNA matches it firmly. Rows give clone size only sometimes, using once, few, many, or a class for an expanded clone.

NA | TRBJ2-1 | NA | TRBV20-1 | TGCAGTGCGAGGCACCGGGAGCAGTTCTTC | CSARHREQFF
NA | TRBJ2-5 | few | TRBV9 | TGTGCCAGCAGCGTTTCCGGCCAAGAGACCCAGTACTTC | CASSVSGQETQYF
NA | TRBJ2-5 | NA | TRBV25-1 | TGTGCCAGCAGTGAATTTGAGGGAGCAGAGACCCAGTACTTC | CASSEFEGAETQYF
TRBD1 | TRBJ2-7 | NA | TRBV6-5 | TGTGCCAGCAGTTACGGACAGGGGATTTTGCAGTACTTC | CASSYGQGILQYF
TRBD2 | TRBJ2-1 | NA | TRBV6-6 | TGTGCCAGCAGTTACCTGAAAGCGGGAGGAGTCGGTGAGCAGTTCTTC | CASSYLKAGGVGEQFF
TRBD1 | TRBJ1-2 | NA | TRBV19 | TGTGCCAGTAGTATTACCGGACAGGCCCATGGCTACACCTTC | CASSITGQAHGYTF
NA | TRBJ2-1 | NA | TRBV5-1 | TGCGCCAGCAGCTCTAATACCGGGCAGGGTCGAAGCAATGAGCAGTTCTTC | CASSSNTGQGRSNEQFF
TRBD1 | TRBJ2-7 | NA | TRBV5-1 | TGCGCCAGCAGCTTGGGGGGGACAGCGACCTACGAGCAGTACTTC | CASSLGGTATYEQYF
TRBD2 | TRBJ2-7 | NA | TRBV9 | TGTGCCAGCAGCGCAGGACTAGCGAGGAGCCTCACCGATCACTACGAGCAGTACTTC | CASSAGLARSLTDHYEQYF
TRBD2 | TRBJ2-7 | NA | TRBV11-3 | TGTGCCAGCAGCCCGGGGACTAGCGGGGGATATTCCTACGAGCAGTACTTC | CASSPGTSGGYSYEQYF
TRBD1 | TRBJ1-4 | NA | TRBV5-1 | TGCGCCAGCAGCTTGGGAGGGGGCGCGAATGAAAAACTGTTTTTT | CASSLGGGANEKLFF
NA | TRBJ1-3 | NA | TRBV29-1 | TGCAGCGTTACAACAGCAGTCGGAAACACCATATATTTT | CSVTTAVGNTIYF
NA | TRBJ2-7 | NA | TRBV20-1 | TGCAGTGCCCCCTTGCAGGTCGAGCAGTACTTC | CSAPLQVEQYF
NA | TRBJ1-1 | NA | TRBV6-6 | TGTGCCAGCAGTTACTCTCAGGTGAACACTGAAGCTTTCTTT | CASSYSQVNTEAFF
NA | TRBJ2-1 | NA | TRBV6-1 | TGTGCCGCCCCTCTTGCGGGGCCATACAATGAGCAGTTCTTC | CAAPLAGPYNEQFF
NA | TRBJ1-3 | NA | TRBV28 | TGTGCCAGCAGTTTCAGGGGCACCATATATTTT | CASSFRGTIYF
TRBD2 | TRBJ2-7 | NA | TRBV4-2 | TGTGCCAGCAGCCAAGGCCTAGCGGCGTATGACGAGCAGTACTTC | CASSQGLAAYDEQYF
NA | TRBJ1-2 | few | TRBV11-3 | TGTGCCAGCAGCTTAGCGGGGGGAGGATCCTATGGCTACACCTTC | CASSLAGGGSYGYTF
NA | TRBJ2-1 | NA | TRBV15 | TGTGCCACCAGCTACAAGACAGGAAGCTCCTACAATGAGCAGTTCTTC | CATSYKTGSSYNEQFF
NA | TRBJ1-1 | once | TRBV5-8 | TGTGCCAGCAGACTTTTGAGCCTCCTCATGCCAAACACTGAAGCTTTCTTT | CASRLLSLLMPNTEAFF
TRBD1 | TRBJ1-1 | NA | TRBV5-1 | TGCGCCAGCAGCTTTGGGACAGAGACTGAAGCTTTCTTT | CASSFGTETEAFF
NA | TRBJ2-7 | once | TRBV5-4 | TGTGCCAGCAGCTTACGAGGGTCCAATTCCTACGAGCAGTACTTC | CASSLRGSNSYEQYF
NA | TRBJ2-1 | NA | TRBV6-1 | TGTGCCAGCAGTGAAATGACAAGTTGGCAGTTCTTC | CASSEMTSWQFF
NA | TRBJ1-2 | NA | TRBV7-2 | TGTGCCAGCAGCCCTCGGACAGATTACTACACCTTC | CASSPRTDYYTF
NA | TRBJ1-1 | NA | TRBV27 | TGTGCCAGCAGTTTCTCTGTTATCACTGAAGCTTTCTTT | CASSFSVITEAFF
NA | TRBJ1-4 | NA | TRBV11-2 | TGTGCCAGCAGCTTCAACCGGGACACAAAACTGTTTTTT | CASSFNRDTKLFF
TRBD1 | TRBJ2-7 | NA | TRBV19 | TGTGCCAGTAGTATAGGGGCAGGGGGCCAATCCTACGAGCAGTACTTC | CASSIGAGGQSYEQYF
TRBD1 | TRBJ2-2 | NA | TRBV18 | TGTGCCAGCTCACCAGTAGGACAGGGGAACACCGGGGAGCTGTTTTTT | CASSPVGQGNTGELFF
TRBD1 | TRBJ1-2 | NA | TRBV28 | TGTGCCAGCAGTTTAAGCAGGGGGCAGTCCCGCGGCTACACCTTC | CASSLSRGQSRGYTF
NA | TRBJ2-7 | NA | TRBV28 | TGTGCCAGCAGTTTAAAAGTACCCGGGACCTACGAGCAGTACTTC | CASSLKVPGTYEQYF
TRBD1 | TRBJ2-7 | NA | TRBV2 | TGTGCCAGCAGGCGACCGACAGGGGGCCACTACGAGCAGTACTTC | CASRRPTGGHYEQYF
NA | TRBJ1-1 | NA | TRBV6-5 | TGTGCCAGCAGTCCGGACATGAACACTGAAGCTTTCTTT | CASSPDMNTEAFF
TRBD1 | TRBJ1-2 | once | TRBV10-2 | TGCGCCAGCAGTGTGGACAGGGTTTATGGCTACACCTTC | CASSVDRVYGYTF
NA | TRBJ2-7 | NA | TRBV2 | TGTGCCAGCAGTACAGCCTACGAGCAGTACTTC | CASSTAYEQYF
TRBD1 | TRBJ2-7 | NA | TRBV29-1 | TGCAGCGTCGCCGGGACAGGGGGCTACGAGCAGTACTTC | CSVAGTGGYEQYF
NA | TRBJ2-5 | NA | TRBV5-1 | TGCGCCAGCAGCTCTACCAGACGGAGGGATGAGACCCAGTACTTC | CASSSTRRRDETQYF
NA | TRBJ1-1 | NA | TRBV29-1 | TGCAGCGTTTGGGAGATCAGGGGCACTGAAGCTTTCTTT | CSVWEIRGTEAFF
TRBD1 | TRBJ1-1 | NA | TRBV6-6 | TGTGCCAGCAGTTATTCTGGACAGGAGAACACTGAAGCTTTCTTT | CASSYSGQENTEAFF
NA | TRBJ2-7 | NA | TRBV5-1 | TGCGCCAGCAGCTTGTTTTCGGGACTCGACTACGAGCAGTACTTC | CASSLFSGLDYEQYF
TRBD1 | TRBJ2-7 | NA | TRBV6-5 | TGTGCCAGCAGCCGGGACAGGATGAGCTCCTACGAGCAGTACTTC | CASSRDRMSSYEQYF
NA | TRBJ2-7 | NA | TRBV6-5 | TGTGCCACTACCCCAGGGGTTCCCTACGAGCAGTACTTC | CATTPGVPYEQYF
TRBD1 | TRBJ1-5 | NA | TRBV4-1 | TGCGCCAGCAGCCAACGATCGACAGGGGAAAGCAATCAGCCCCAGCATTTT | CASSQRSTGESNQPQHF